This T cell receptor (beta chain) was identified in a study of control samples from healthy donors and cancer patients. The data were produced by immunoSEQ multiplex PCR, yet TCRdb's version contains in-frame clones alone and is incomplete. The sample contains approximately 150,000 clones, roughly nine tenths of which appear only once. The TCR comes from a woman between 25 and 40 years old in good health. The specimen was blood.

CDR3 sequence: CASSPSGTRDSYEQYF. CDR3 DNA: TGTGCCAGCAGCCCCTCCGGGACTAGAGACTCCTACGAGCAGTACTTC. This chain links TRBV5-4 with TRBJ2-7, with 8 bases identical to TRBD2. This CDR3 is 16 amino acids long. Germline CDR1 and CDR2: SGHNT and YYREEE (reference sequence). V lost 4 bases, J lost 0 bases, and 9 bases stayed unmatched.